Reported below is one TCR beta chain. The antigen it binds to is not known. There are no base qualities to consult, and no much larger clone falls within one base. This entry belongs to a study of metastatic and nonmetastatic thyroid tumors (dated by TCRdb to the early 2020s). Background for the entire study: For patients with malignant and with benign thyroid disease, the researchers compared repertoires between peripheral blood samples and tumor or nodule tissue samples. The research as a whole found: In both blood and tumor samples, TCR beta diversity was reported to be significantly higher in malignant tumors than in benign nodules.

None of the patients had been given any treatment before thyroid surgery. Using T-cell receptor beta sequencing, the study looked back at clinical samples from patients collected from about 2011 to 2018. The V and J ends are trimmed by 5 bases and 4 bases, leaving 15 bases between them. The CDR3 covers 14 residues, taking in both the cysteine and the phenylalanine. Of all the DNA, just the CDR3 is kept, 42 bases in frame from base 1. Via the germline V gene, CDR1 is SGHVS and CDR2 FQNEAQ. The library was produced with PCR. Sequencing took place on an Illumina HiSeq 4000. High-throughput sequencing was used to profile the TCR beta-chain CDR3 region of each patient. The paper's processing steps were these. A classifier to discriminate distant-metastatic papillary thyroid cancer patients was built from CDR3 differences across clinicopathological groups. The Shannon index was used to measure repertoire diversity, and the Morisita-Horn index was used to measure how similar tumor and blood repertoires were. TCRdb cleaned the public reads at Q25 with fastp, built clones with MiXCR and kept in-frame beta chains. V and J calls and clone size were set by TCRdb, not the authors. The sample records over 20,000 clones, around an eighth of which are singletons. The ten largest clones add up to roughly 24% of the sample.

The sequence derives from a female donor with papillary thyroid cancer or a benign thyroid nodule (not recorded which). Some clones in this sample may be carry-over from other donors' samples. Sequenced: blood. The rearranged segments are TRBV7-8 and TRBJ2-7, with the D gene call left open. The bases are TGTGCCAGCAGCCTACGGTGTCGACTTTACGAGCAGTACTTC. Translated, this is CASSLRCRLYEQYF.